This T cell receptor beta chain came from a study of T cells in Graves' hyperthyroidism and ophthalmopathy. RNA transcripts were the template for amplifying TCR beta CDR3 regions. The HTBI primer set served for first-round RT-PCR of the TCR CDR3. TCRdb passed the multiplex PCR reads through MiXCR, listing each CDR3 protein once. The sample consists of hundreds of thousands of distinct CDR3 sequences, nearly 15% of them appearing once. Patients affected by ophthalmopathy presented a Clinical Activity Score of at least 3, a NOSPECS grade of at least 4, and disease duration below 3 months. Study outcomes and limitations: Blood also carried most thyroid clonotypes expanded above 0.001. Ophthalmopathy, as predicted by the model, came a median about six months after the prediction.

Trimming shortened V by 0 bases and J by 0 bases, and 6 bases separated the two germline ends. The CDR3 sequence is 16 residues long. The germline gives CDR1 SGHVS, CDR2 FNYEAQ. On this clonotype itself: Its antigen remains unknown.

This chain uses TRBV7-6 with TRBJ2-6; D could derive from TRBD1 or TRBD2 (5 bases each). Sequenced input: blood. The TCR originated in a woman aged 55-69 years with Graves' ophthalmopathy. The CDR3 region is CASSLAGASGANVLTF. Here the CDR3 DNA reads TGTGCCAGCAGCTTAGCCGGGGCCTCTGGGGCCAACGTCCTGACTTTC.